This T cell receptor (beta chain) stems from a study of blood T cells in healthy people across ages. A second about 7 to 12 cycle PCR used barcoded and J-beta primers. TCRdb independently ran MiXCR on the 5' RACE reads; one entry per CDR3 protein. Here the sample spans fewer than 2,000,000 distinct CDR3 sequences, approximately 32% being singletons. This clonotype was found a few times. No antigen is known for it. The sample providers were healthy Caucasian people from Russia, aged about 6 to 95. Germline-derived CDR1 and CDR2 are DFQATT and SNEGSKA (reference sequence). The CDR3 covers 13 residues. The V and J ends lost 0 bases and 5 bases respectively, with 10 bases between them. General observations from the study: Possibly, changes in expanded clonotypes were confounded because donor CMV status was unknown.

This chain links TRBV20-1 with TRBJ2-5; no clear D gene. The sequence came from a woman aged 30 to 39 in good health. The sample was blood. CDR3 sequence reads: CSARDSVWETQYF. The DNA of the CDR3 is TGCAGTGCTAGAGATTCCGTCTGGGAGACCCAGTACTTC.